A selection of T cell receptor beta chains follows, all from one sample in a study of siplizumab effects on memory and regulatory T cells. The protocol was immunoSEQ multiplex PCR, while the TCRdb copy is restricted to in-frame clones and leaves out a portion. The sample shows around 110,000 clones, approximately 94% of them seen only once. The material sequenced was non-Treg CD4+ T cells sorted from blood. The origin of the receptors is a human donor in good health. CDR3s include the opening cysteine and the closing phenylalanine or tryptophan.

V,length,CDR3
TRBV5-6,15,CASSLADRGHGELFF
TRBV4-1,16,CASSQVSTRLSDTQYF
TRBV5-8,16,CASRSGGLADYNEQFF
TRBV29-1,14,CSANEGPNTGELFF
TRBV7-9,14,CASSPDRANEKLFF
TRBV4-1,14,CASSQVRDAETQYF
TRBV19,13,CASSIGFNYGYTF
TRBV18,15,CASSLTGGGSTEAFF
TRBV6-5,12,CASSRQGYEQYF
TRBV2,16,CASSVVGKQGADTQYF
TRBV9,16,CASSVGGGTLTDTQYF
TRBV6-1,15,CAIKAGGNSYNEQFF
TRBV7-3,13,CASSSDRGNEQFF